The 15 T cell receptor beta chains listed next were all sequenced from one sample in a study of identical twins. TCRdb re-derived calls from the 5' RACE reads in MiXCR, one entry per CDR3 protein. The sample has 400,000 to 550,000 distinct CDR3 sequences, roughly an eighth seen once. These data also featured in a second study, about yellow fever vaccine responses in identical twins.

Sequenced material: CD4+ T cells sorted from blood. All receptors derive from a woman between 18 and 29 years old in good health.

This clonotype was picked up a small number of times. CDR3 sequence reads: CASSSSYNSYNEQFF. The CDR3 DNA reads TGTGCCAGCAGCTCCTCATATAACTCCTACAATGAGCAGTTCTTC. This chain links TRBV11-2 with TRBJ2-1; the D is unclear. Deletions cut 4 bases from V and 0 bases from J, with 10 bases between. This CDR3 is 15 amino acids long. In germline, CDR1 is SGHAT, CDR2 FQNNGV.

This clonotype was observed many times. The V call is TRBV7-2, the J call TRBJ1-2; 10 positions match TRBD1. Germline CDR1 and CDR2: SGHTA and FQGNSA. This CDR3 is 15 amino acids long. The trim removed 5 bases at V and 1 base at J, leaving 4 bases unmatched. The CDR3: CASSPGTGVNYGYTF. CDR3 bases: TGTGCCAGCAGCCCGGGGACAGGGGTTAACTATGGCTACACCTTC.

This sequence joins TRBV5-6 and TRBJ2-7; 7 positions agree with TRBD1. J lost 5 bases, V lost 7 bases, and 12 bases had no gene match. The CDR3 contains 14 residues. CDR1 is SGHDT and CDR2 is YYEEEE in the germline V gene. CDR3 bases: TGTGCCAGCGGTGGGGCAGGGGGTTCTCACGAGCAGTACTTC. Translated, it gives CASGGAGGSHEQYF. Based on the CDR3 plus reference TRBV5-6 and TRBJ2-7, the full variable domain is DAGVTQSPTHLIKTRGQQVTLRCSPKSGHDTVSWYQQALGQGPQFIFQYYEEEERQRGNFPDRFSGHQFPNYSSELNVNALLLGDSALYLCASGGAGGSHEQYFGPGTRLTVT.

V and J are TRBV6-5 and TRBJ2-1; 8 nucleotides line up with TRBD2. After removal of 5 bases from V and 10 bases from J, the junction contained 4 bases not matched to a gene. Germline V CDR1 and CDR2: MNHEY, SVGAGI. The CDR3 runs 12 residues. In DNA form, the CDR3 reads TGTGCCAGCAGTGCAACTAGCGGCGAGCAGTTCTTC. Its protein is CASSATSGEQFF.

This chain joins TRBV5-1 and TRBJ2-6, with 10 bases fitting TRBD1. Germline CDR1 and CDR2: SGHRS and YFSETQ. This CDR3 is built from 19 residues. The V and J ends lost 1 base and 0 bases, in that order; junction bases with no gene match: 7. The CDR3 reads CASSLWGDRGRSGANVLTF. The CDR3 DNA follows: TGCGCCAGCAGCTTGTGGGGGGACAGGGGTCGCTCTGGGGCCAACGTCCTGACTTTC.

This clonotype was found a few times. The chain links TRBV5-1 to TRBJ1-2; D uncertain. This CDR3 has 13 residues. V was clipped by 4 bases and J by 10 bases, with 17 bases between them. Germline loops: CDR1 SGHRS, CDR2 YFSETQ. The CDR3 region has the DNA TGCGCCAGCAGCGGTGGAGGACTGACGTTCTACACCTTC. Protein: CASSGGGLTFYTF. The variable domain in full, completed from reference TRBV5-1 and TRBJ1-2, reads KAGVTQTPRYLIKTRGQQVTLSCSPISGHRSVSWYQQTPGQGLQFLFEYFSETQRNKGNFPGRFSGRQFSNSRSEMNVSTLELGDSALYLCASSGGGLTFYTFGSGTRLTVV.

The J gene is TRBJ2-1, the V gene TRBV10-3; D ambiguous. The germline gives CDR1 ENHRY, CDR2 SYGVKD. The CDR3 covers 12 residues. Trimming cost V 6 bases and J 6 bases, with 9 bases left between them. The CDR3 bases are TGTGCCATCAGAAGGGAAGTCAATGAGCAGTTCTTC. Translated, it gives CAIRREVNEQFF.

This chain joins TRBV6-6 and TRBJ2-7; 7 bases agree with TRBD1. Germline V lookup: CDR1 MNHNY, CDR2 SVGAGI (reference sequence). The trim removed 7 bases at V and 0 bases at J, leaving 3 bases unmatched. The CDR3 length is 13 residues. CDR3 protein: CASMDRSSYEQYF. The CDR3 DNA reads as TGTGCCAGCATGGACAGGTCCTCCTACGAGCAGTACTTC.

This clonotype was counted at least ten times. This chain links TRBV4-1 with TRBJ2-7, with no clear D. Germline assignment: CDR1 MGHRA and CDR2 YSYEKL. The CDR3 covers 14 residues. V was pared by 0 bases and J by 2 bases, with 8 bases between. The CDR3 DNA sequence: TGCGCCAGCAGCCAAGATCCAGGCCCCTACGAGCAGTACTTC. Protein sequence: CASSQDPGPYEQYF.

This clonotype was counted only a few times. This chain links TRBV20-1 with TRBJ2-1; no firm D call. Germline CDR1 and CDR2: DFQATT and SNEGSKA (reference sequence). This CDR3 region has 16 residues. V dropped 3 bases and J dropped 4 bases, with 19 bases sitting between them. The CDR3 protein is CSASPRASSGYNEQFF. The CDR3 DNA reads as TGCAGTGCTAGCCCTCGAGCCTCGTCAGGATACAATGAGCAGTTCTTC.

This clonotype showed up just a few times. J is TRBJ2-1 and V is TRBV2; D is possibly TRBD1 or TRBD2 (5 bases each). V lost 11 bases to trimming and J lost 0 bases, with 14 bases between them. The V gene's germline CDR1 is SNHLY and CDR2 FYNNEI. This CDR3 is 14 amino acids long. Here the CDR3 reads CASEMGRSYNEQFF. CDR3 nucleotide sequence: TGTGCCTCAGAGATGGGACGCTCCTACAATGAGCAGTTCTTC. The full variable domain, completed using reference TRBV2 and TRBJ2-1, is EPEVTQTPSHQVTQMGQEVILRCVPISNHLYFYWYRQILGQKVEFLVSFYNNEISEKSEIFDDQFSVERPDGSNFTLKIRSTKLEDSAMYFCASEMGRSYNEQFFGPGTRLTVL.

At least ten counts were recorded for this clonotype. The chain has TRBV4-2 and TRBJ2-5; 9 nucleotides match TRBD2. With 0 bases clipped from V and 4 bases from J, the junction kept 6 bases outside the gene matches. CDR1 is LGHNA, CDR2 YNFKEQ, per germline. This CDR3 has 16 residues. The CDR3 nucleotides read TGTGCCAGCAGCCAAGAGGGCGGGGGGGCAAGAGAGACCCAGTACTTC. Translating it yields CASSQEGGGARETQYF.

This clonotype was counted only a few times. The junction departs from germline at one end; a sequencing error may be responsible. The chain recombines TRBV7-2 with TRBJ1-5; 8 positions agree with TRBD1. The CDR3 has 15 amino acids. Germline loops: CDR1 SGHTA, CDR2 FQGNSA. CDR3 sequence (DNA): TGTGCCAGCAGTTTAGGACAGGGCCCTTATCAGCCCCAGCATTTT. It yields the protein CASSLGQGPYQPQHF.

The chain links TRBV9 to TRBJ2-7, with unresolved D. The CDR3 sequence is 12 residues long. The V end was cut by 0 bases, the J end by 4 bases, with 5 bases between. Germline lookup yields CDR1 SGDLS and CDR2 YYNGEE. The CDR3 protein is CASSVEGYEQYF. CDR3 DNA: TGTGCCAGCAGCGTAGAGGGTTACGAGCAGTACTTC.

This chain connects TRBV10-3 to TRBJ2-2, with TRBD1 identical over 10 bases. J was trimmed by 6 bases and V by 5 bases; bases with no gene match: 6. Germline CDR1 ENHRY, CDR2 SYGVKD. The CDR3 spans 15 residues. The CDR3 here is CAISTGTGDAGELFF. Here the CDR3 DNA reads TGTGCCATCAGTACCGGGACAGGGGACGCCGGGGAGCTGTTTTTT.